The clone carrying this TCR beta chain was recorded many times. Its antigen is not identified. The source of the sample is a study of CD8 T cells in ankylosing spondylitis. Germline values: CDR1 SGHAT, CDR2 FQNNGV. This CDR3 is 13 amino acids long. V lost 2 bases, J lost 5 bases, and 9 bases lay in between. Study outcomes and limitations: Disease-linked clones were found to be CD8+ and relatively rare in peripheral blood. Enrichment of disease-linked clones was reportedly significant in matched ankylosing spondylitis synovial fluid. Seven to nine highly homologous variants made up a TCR beta motif, and this motif appeared characteristic of ankylosing spondylitis blood.

Quantitative 5'-RACE was performed with molecular barcodes, and it yielded the TCR beta libraries. TCRdb itself ran the 5' RACE reads through MiXCR, one entry per CDR3 protein. The data hold some 120,000 distinct CDR3 sequences, with about an eighth observed a single time. The receptor was derived from a female donor with ankylosing spondylitis or in good health (not recorded which). The sample taken for sequencing was blood, either unsorted or a sorted T cell fraction (not recorded which). The V and J genes are TRBV11-2 and TRBJ1-2, with D unresolved. Here the CDR3 DNA reads TGTGCCAGCAGCTTATACGCAGCTTATGGCTACACCTTC. Protein sequence: CASSLYAAYGYTF.